This TCR beta chain was obtained from a study of T-cell reconstitution after alpha-beta-depleted transplantation in children (dated by TCRdb to the mid-2010s). In the study overall: Using TCR repertoire profiling, the study followed T-cell immune reconstitution in a quantitative way in children after TCRalphabeta/CD19-depleted allogeneic hematopoietic cell transplantation.

Concerning this clonotype itself: The clone's antigen remains unknown. One base away there is no much larger clone; base qualities are not given.

The CDR3 runs 15 amino acids, cysteine and phenylalanine included. Only CDR3 DNA is held: 45 bases, read in frame from base 1. Relative to germline, V is 0 bases shorter and J is 9 bases shorter, with 15 bases between their ends. The germline V gene (reference sequence) supplies CDR1 LGHDT and CDR2 YNNKEL. Library construction relied on PCR. This sample was sequenced with an Illumina HiSeq 2500. TCR library preparation used molecular barcoding, with unique molecular identifiers applied to normalize quantification of the TCRbeta repertoire. TCRdb trimmed the raw reads at Q25, called clones with MiXCR and kept productive beta chains. Each record represents a unique CDR3 protein, reported with the most common genes and DNA among its rows. Across this sample there are about 610,000 distinct CDR3 sequences, with approximately 10% seen only once. Less than 5% of the sample comes from the top ten.

The V and J segments used are TRBV3-1 and TRBJ1-5, with the D gene not clear enough to name. Sample: PBMCs from the stem cell graft donor, taken from the stem cell graft. This clonotype originated in a human donor who donated a stem cell graft to a child with acute myeloid leukemia. The encoded CDR3 is CASSQERGGLGPQHF. DNA sequence: TGTGCCAGCAGCCAAGAGCGCGGCGGCTTGGGGCCCCAGCATTTT.